This entry describes one TCR beta chain. Its antigen remains unknown. This specimen comes from a study of post-analysis software for immune sequencing data. Whole-study results and caveats: In patients, TRBV5-6, TRBV5-1 and TRBV20-1 belonged to about five TRBV segments found more frequently than in controls.

Unique molecular identifiers were present in the TCR beta cDNA libraries. TCRdb reprocessed the PCR reads with MiXCR, giving one entry per CDR3 protein. The sample lists under 900,000 distinct CDR3 sequences, around 50% seen once, with 4.6% in the top ten. The CDR3 extends over 13 amino acids. Per germline, CDR1 ENHRY and CDR2 SYGVKD. The ends lost 6 bases at V and 9 bases at J; junction bases unmatched: 10. The rearrangement links TRBV10-3 to TRBJ2-7, with 8 positions matching TRBD1. The origin of this receptor is a girl aged 10 to 17 with multiple sclerosis. Sequenced input: blood. The CDR3 is CAISEDRVLGQYF. The CDR3 nucleotides are TGTGCCATCAGCGAGGACAGGGTTTTAGGGCAGTACTTC.